This is a list of T cell receptor beta chains from one sample in a study of T cell responses to AZD1222 COVID-19 vaccine. Assay used: immunoSEQ multiplex PCR; TCRdb lists only in-frame clones, some missing. The data show some 99,000 clones, approximately 85% seen once. Sample: peripheral blood, taken on day 0 of MenACWY control vaccination. Receptor source: an adult in good health. Both conserved end residues are part of each CDR3. A D gene is named only where the DNA matches it firmly. Rows may omit the clone size; those that give it use once, few, many or a size class.

- | TRBJ1-1 | TRBV2 | once | TGTGCCAGCAGTGAGAATGAGCAGGGCAAGGCTGAAGCTTTCTTT | CASSENEQGKAEAFF
TRBD1 | TRBJ1-4 | TRBV7-2 | - | TGTGCCAGCAGCTCCCAGACAGGGTATAATGAAAAACTGTTTTTT | CASSSQTGYNEKLFF
- | TRBJ2-3 | TRBV6-5 | - | TGTGCCAGCATGAGGGGGGGAGAGTCGGATACGCAGTATTTT | CASMRGGESDTQYF
- | TRBJ2-7 | TRBV6-1 | - | TGTGCCAGCAGTGAAGGCCCGGAGGGCCTCTACGAGCAGTACTTC | CASSEGPEGLYEQYF
- | TRBJ1-5 | TRBV4-1 | - | TGCGCCAGCAGCCAAGGCCTGGCGGGCAATCAGCCCCAGCATTTT | CASSQGLAGNQPQHF
TRBD1 | TRBJ2-5 | TRBV28 | - | TGTGCCGGTCCCGGGACAGTGATCCGGGGGACCCAGTACTTC | CAGPGTVIRGTQYF
- | TRBJ1-5 | TRBV5-5 | - | TGTGCCAGCAGCTTGGCCCGCGAGAGGGGCCTCAATCAGCCCCAGCATTTT | CASSLARERGLNQPQHF
- | TRBJ1-3 | TRBV4-3 | - | TGCGCCAGCAGCCAAAGATTTGAAGGGGGAAACACCATATATTTT | CASSQRFEGGNTIYF
- | TRBJ2-5 | TRBV3-1/TRBV3-2 | - | TGTGCCAGCAGCCAAGCGGGGAATTCAGAGACCCAGTACTTC | CASSQAGNSETQYF
- | TRBJ1-2 | TRBV9 | - | TGTGCCAGCAGCCCAGGTAGAGGGTGGGACTATGGCTACACCTTC | CASSPGRGWDYGYTF
TRBD1 | TRBJ1-2 | TRBV2 | - | TGTGCCAGCAGCCCACAAGGGGGCGGTTATGGCTACACCTTC | CASSPQGGGYGYTF
- | TRBJ2-2 | TRBV5-1 | - | TGCGCCAGCAGCTTGGAGTCGGGCAACACCGGGGAGCTGTTTTTT | CASSLESGNTGELFF
TRBD2 | TRBJ2-1 | TRBV6-5 | - | TGTTCAAGTTCGGCTAGCGGGAGAAATTTAAATGAGCAGTTCTTC | CSSSASGRNLNEQFF
- | TRBJ2-4 | TRBV14 | - | TGTGCCAGCAGCTACCGGGGGCGGGAAAACATTCAGTACTTC | CASSYRGRENIQYF
- | TRBJ2-3 | TRBV3-1/TRBV3-2 | - | TGTGCCAGCAGCCAGCCCCTGTGGGGTCAGTCGATAGATACGCAGTATTTT | CASSQPLWGQSIDTQYF
- | TRBJ1-2 | TRBV9 | few | TGTGCCAGCAGCGTAGCCCCCGAGGCGGGCTATGGCTACACCTTC | CASSVAPEAGYGYTF
- | TRBJ2-4 | TRBV18 | - | TGTGCCAGCTCACCAACCTTAGCCAAAAACATTCAGTACTTC | CASSPTLAKNIQYF
- | TRBJ2-1 | TRBV6-6 | - | TGTGCCAGCAGCCGTCTGTACAATGAGCAGTTCTTC | CASSRLYNEQFF
- | TRBJ1-1 | TRBV18 | - | TGTGCCAGCTCATCATCCCATAACACTGAAGCTTTCTTT | CASSSSHNTEAFF
TRBD2 | TRBJ2-7 | TRBV7-2 | once | TGTGCCAGCAGCTACGCAGCGGGAGGGTTCTACGAGCAGTACTTC | CASSYAAGGFYEQYF
- | TRBJ2-7 | TRBV28 | - | TGTGCCAGCAGTTTACCCCCCGGGACACTATTCTCCTACGAGCAGTACTTC | CASSLPPGTLFSYEQYF
TRBD1 | TRBJ1-2 | TRBV18 | - | TGTGCCAGCTCACCAACGGGGCAGGGGGCCGGCCTAGCCTATGGCTACACCTTC | CASSPTGQGAGLAYGYTF
- | TRBJ2-2 | TRBV5-1 | - | TGCGCCAGCCACCAGGGGCAGGGTAACACCGGGGAGCTGTTTTTT | CASHQGQGNTGELFF
TRBD1 | TRBJ1-4 | TRBV27 | - | TGTGCCAGCAGCCTAACACAGGGGGGGTCCCGGCGGAGAACTAATGAAAAACTGTTTTTT | CASSLTQGGSRRRTNEKLFF
TRBD2 | TRBJ2-1 | TRBV2 | - | TGTGCATCCAGTGAAATAGCGGGGGGGCTGAATGAGCAGTTCTTC | CASSEIAGGLNEQFF
- | TRBJ2-1 | TRBV19 | - | TGTGCCAGTAGTATCTCAGCACACTCCTACAATGAGCAGTTCTTC | CASSISAHSYNEQFF
- | TRBJ2-7 | TRBV5-6 | - | TGTGCCAGCAGCCCGACTAGAGGTGAGCAGTACTTC | CASSPTRGEQYF
- | TRBJ2-5 | TRBV24-1 | - | TGTGCCACCGGAGGGGGCGCCCGACCCGAGACCCAGTACTTC | CATGGGARPETQYF
- | TRBJ1-2 | TRBV2 | - | TGTGCCAGCAGTGAATACGGGGGTTATGGCTACACCTTC | CASSEYGGYGYTF
- | TRBJ1-5 | TRBV21-1 | - | TGTGCCAGCAACCGGAATGAGACAGACCTAGTCAATCAGCCCCAGCATTTT | CASNRNETDLVNQPQHF
- | TRBJ2-1 | TRBV7-2 | - | TGTGCCAGCAGCTTAGGAGCGGGCAAGTTCTTC | CASSLGAGKFF
- | TRBJ2-7 | TRBV28 | - | TGTGCCAGCAGTCCAGGGTATCGCGAGCAGTACTTC | CASSPGYREQYF
TRBD2 | TRBJ2-7 | TRBV11-2 | - | TGTGCCAGCAGCTTAGGGGGACTAGCGGACTACGAGCAGTACTTC | CASSLGGLADYEQYF
- | TRBJ1-6 | TRBV19 | - | TGTGCCAGTAGTATGAAGGAGCCATTGTCGGATTCACCCCTCCACTTT | CASSMKEPLSDSPLHF
- | TRBJ2-1 | TRBV7-3 | - | TGTGCCAGCAGCTCCGACCCCGGAGGCTACAATGAGCAGTTCTTC | CASSSDPGGYNEQFF
- | TRBJ1-2 | TRBV4-1 | - | TGCGCCAGCAGCCAATGGGCCGCTGAGGGCCCTAACTATGGCTACACCTTC | CASSQWAAEGPNYGYTF
- | TRBJ1-2 | TRBV7-9 | - | TGTGCCAGCACCGGGCCTCCTAACTATGGCTACACCTTC | CASTGPPNYGYTF
TRBD2 | TRBJ2-7 | TRBV7-2 | - | TGTGCCAGCAGCTTGGAACTGGGAGGGAGCTCCTACGAGCAGTACTTC | CASSLELGGSSYEQYF
- | TRBJ2-7 | TRBV11-3 | - | TGTGCCAGCAGCTTAGACAGAAACAAGGCAAAGGAATGGGAGCAGTACTTC | CASSLDRNKAKEWEQYF
- | TRBJ2-6 | TRBV27 | - | TGTGCCAGCAGTCCTATTATGGGGTTCGGGGCCAACGTCCTGACTTTC | CASSPIMGFGANVLTF
- | TRBJ2-5 | TRBV5-4 | - | TGTGCCAGCAGCTTGTCCGGCGGCCCCGAGGAGACCCAGTACTTC | CASSLSGGPEETQYF
TRBD1 | TRBJ2-1 | TRBV19 | once | TGTGCCAGTAGTAACGGACAGGGGGGGCTAAGCTACAATGAGCAGTTCTTC | CASSNGQGGLSYNEQFF
TRBD1 | TRBJ2-1 | TRBV19 | - | TGTGCCAGTAGTATCGACAGGGCCGAGCAGTTCTTC | CASSIDRAEQFF
- | TRBJ1-2 | TRBV5-1 | - | TGCGCCAGCGGAGAGGGGTATTACTATGGCTACACCTTC | CASGEGYYYGYTF
TRBD1 | TRBJ2-1 | TRBV28 | - | TGTGCCAGCATGCAGGGGGCTTACAATGAGCAGTTCTTC | CASMQGAYNEQFF
- | TRBJ1-2 | TRBV28 | once | TGTGCCAGCAGTTTTGCGACGGTTAACTATGGCTACACCTTC | CASSFATVNYGYTF